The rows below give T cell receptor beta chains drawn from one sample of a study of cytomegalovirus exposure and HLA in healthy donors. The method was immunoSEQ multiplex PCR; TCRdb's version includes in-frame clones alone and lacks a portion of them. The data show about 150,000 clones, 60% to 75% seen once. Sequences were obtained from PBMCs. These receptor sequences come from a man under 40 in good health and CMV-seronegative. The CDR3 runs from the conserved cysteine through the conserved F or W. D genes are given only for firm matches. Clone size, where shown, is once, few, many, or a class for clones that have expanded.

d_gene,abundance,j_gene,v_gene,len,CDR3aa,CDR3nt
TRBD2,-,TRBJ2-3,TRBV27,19,CASSLLGLAGGAVSDTQYF,TGTGCCAGCAGTTTACTGGGACTAGCGGGGGGGGCGGTATCGGATACGCAGTATTTT
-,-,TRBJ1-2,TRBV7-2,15,CASSLEPGRRHGYTF,TGTGCCAGCAGCTTAGAACCCGGGAGACGCCATGGCTACACCTTC
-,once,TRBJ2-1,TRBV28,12,CASREERNEQFF,TGTGCCAGCAGAGAGGAGCGCAATGAGCAGTTCTTC
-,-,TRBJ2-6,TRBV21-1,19,CASSKEGAGKHSGANVLTF,TGTGCCAGCAGCAAAGAGGGAGCGGGAAAACACTCTGGGGCCAACGTCCTGACTTTC
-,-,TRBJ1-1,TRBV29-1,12,CSGQGLNTEAFF,TGCAGCGGTCAGGGGTTGAACACTGAAGCTTTCTTT
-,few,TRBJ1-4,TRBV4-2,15,CASSQDSGQLEKLFF,TGTGCCAGCAGCCAAGATAGTGGACAGCTTGAAAAACTGTTTTTT
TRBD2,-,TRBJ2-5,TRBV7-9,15,CASSLLAGGPETQYF,TGTGCCAGCAGCTTACTAGCGGGGGGGCCAGAGACCCAGTACTTC
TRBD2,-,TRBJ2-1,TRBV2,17,CARESSGTSGRRNEQFF,TGTGCCAGAGAATCATCCGGGACTAGCGGGAGGAGGAATGAGCAGTTCTTC
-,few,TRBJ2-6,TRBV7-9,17,CASSYLRGPRRANVLTF,TGTGCCAGCAGCTACCTCAGGGGTCCTCGTCGGGCCAACGTCCTGACTTTC
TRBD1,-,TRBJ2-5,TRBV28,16,CASSRTGDRERETQYF,TGTGCCAGCAGTCGCACCGGGGACAGGGAGCGGGAGACCCAGTACTTC
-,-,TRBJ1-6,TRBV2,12,CASRLDNSPLHF,TGTGCCAGCAGACTTGATAATTCACCCCTCCACTTT
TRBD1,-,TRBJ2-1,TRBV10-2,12,CASTDRGNEQFF,TGCGCCAGCACGGACAGGGGCAATGAGCAGTTCTTC
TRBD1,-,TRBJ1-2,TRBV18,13,CASSLGTGYGYTF,TGTGCCAGCTCACTCGGGACAGGCTATGGCTACACCTTC
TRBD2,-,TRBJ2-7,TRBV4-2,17,CASSQEPSGSLSYEQYF,TGTGCCAGCAGCCAAGAACCTAGCGGGAGCCTTTCCTACGAGCAGTACTTC
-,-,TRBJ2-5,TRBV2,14,CASSDSTGGETQYF,TGTGCCAGCAGTGACTCAACCGGCGGGGAGACCCAGTACTTC
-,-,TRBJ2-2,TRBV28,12,CASSLNTGELFF,TGTGCCAGCAGCCTAAACACCGGGGAGCTGTTTTTT
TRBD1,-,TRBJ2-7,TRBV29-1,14,CSVLGTGVTYEQYF,TGCAGCGTTCTCGGGACAGGGGTAACCTACGAGCAGTACTTC
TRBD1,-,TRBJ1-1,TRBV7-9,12,CASSRDRDQAFF,TGTGCCAGCAGCCGGGACAGGGATCAAGCTTTCTTT
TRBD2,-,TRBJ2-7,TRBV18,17,CASSPQGLAGVSYEQYF,TGTGCCAGCTCACCGCAGGGACTAGCGGGAGTCTCCTACGAGCAGTACTTC
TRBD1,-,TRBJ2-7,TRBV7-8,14,CASSLNRGPYEQYF,TGTGCCAGCAGCCTGAACAGGGGTCCCTACGAGCAGTACTTC
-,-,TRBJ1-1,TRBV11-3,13,CASSLAGFTEAFF,TGTGCCAGCAGCTTAGCAGGTTTCACTGAAGCTTTCTTT
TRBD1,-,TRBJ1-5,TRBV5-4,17,CASSLPFGQDVGQPQHF,TGTGCCAGCAGCTTACCCTTCGGACAGGACGTTGGGCAGCCCCAGCATTTT
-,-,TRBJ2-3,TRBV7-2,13,CASSRYLADTQYF,TGTGCCAGCAGCCGGTACCTAGCAGATACGCAGTATTTT
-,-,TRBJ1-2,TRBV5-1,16,CASSLGTTGANYGYTF,TGCGCCAGCAGCTTGGGGACAACCGGAGCTAACTATGGCTACACCTTC
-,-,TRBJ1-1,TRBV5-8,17,CASSLVIRRGRNTEAFF,TGTGCCAGCAGCTTGGTAATACGTCGGGGGAGGAACACTGAAGCTTTCTTT
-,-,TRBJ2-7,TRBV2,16,CASSKLDTSRVPEQYF,TGTGCCAGCAGTAAATTGGATACATCCAGGGTCCCCGAGCAGTACTTC
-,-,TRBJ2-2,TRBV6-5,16,CASSYSKGRGTGELFF,TGTGCCAGCAGTTACTCGAAGGGTAGGGGCACCGGGGAGCTGTTTTTT
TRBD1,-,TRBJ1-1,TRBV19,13,CASSTGGDTEAFF,TGTGCCAGTAGTACAGGGGGCGACACTGAAGCTTTCTTT
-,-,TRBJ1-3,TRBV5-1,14,CASSLAGNGNTIYF,TGCGCCAGCAGCTTGGCGGGGAATGGAAACACCATATATTTT
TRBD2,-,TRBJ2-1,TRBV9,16,CASSVVGRGAYNEQFF,TGTGCCAGCAGCGTAGTGGGGCGGGGGGCCTACAATGAGCAGTTCTTC
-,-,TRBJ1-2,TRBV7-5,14,CARSLYRDNYGYTF,TGTGCCAGAAGCTTGTACAGGGATAACTATGGCTACACCTTC
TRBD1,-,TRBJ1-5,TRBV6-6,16,CASSYPGTGGDQPQHF,TGTGCCAGCAGTTATCCCGGGACAGGGGGTGATCAGCCCCAGCATTTT
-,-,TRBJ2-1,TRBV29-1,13,CSATRPGYNEQFF,TGCAGCGCAACAAGGCCCGGGTACAATGAGCAGTTCTTC
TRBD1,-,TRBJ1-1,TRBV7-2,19,CASSESGQGIVFMNTEAFF,TGTGCCAGCAGCGAATCGGGACAGGGGATCGTCTTTATGAACACTGAAGCTTTCTTT
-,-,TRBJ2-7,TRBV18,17,CASSTSMTGGSIDEQYF,TGTGCCAGCTCAACTTCCATGACAGGCGGATCCATCGACGAGCAGTACTTC
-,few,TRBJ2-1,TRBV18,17,CASSPLGGRGSYNEQFF,TGTGCCAGCTCACCCCTCGGGGGTAGGGGCTCCTACAATGAGCAGTTCTTC
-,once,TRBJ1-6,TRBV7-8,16,CASSASRGGYNSPLHF,TGTGCCAGCAGCGCCTCTCGGGGAGGGTATAATTCACCCCTCCACTTT
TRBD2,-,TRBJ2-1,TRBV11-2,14,CASSLAGGRGEQFF,TGTGCCAGCAGCTTAGCGGGGGGGAGGGGGGAGCAGTTCTTC
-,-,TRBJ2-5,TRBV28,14,CASSYGRLGKTQYF,TGTGCCAGCAGTTATGGGAGGTTGGGAAAGACCCAGTACTTC
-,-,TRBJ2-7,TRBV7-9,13,CASSLGGSHEQYF,TGTGCCAGCAGCTTAGGCGGGTCCCACGAGCAGTACTTC
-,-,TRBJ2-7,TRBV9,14,CASSVGGDGYEQYF,TGTGCCAGCAGCGTAGGGGGAGATGGCTACGAGCAGTACTTC
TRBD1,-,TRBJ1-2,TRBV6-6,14,CASSEFRGQYGYTF,TGTGCCAGCAGTGAGTTCAGGGGGCAATATGGCTACACCTTC
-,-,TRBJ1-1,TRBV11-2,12,CASSWAGAEAFF,TGTGCCAGCAGCTGGGCCGGCGCTGAAGCTTTCTTT
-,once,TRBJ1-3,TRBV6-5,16,CASSNSRALSGNTIYF,TGTGCCAGCAGTAACTCCAGGGCCCTCTCTGGAAACACCATATATTTT
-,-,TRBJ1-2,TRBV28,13,CAGGEQGVSGYTF,TGTGCCGGGGGGGAGCAGGGTGTCAGTGGCTACACCTTC
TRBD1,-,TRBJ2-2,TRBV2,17,CASSRHRQGSNTGELFF,TGTGCCAGCAGCCGACACAGACAGGGCTCGAACACCGGGGAGCTGTTTTTT
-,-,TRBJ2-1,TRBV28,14,CASRLEFADNEQFF,TGTGCCTCCCGATTGGAGTTCGCTGACAATGAGCAGTTCTTC
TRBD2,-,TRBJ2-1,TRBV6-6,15,CASTGLAGERERQFF,TGTGCCAGCACGGGACTAGCGGGAGAGCGGGAGCGGCAGTTCTTC
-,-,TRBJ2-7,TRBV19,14,CASSPLERSYEQYF,TGTGCCAGTAGTCCCCTGGAGCGTTCCTACGAGCAGTACTTC
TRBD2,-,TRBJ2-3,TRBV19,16,CASFPGLSSLTDTQYF,TGTGCCAGTTTCCCGGGACTAAGTTCCCTCACAGATACGCAGTATTTT
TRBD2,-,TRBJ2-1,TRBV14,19,CASSPLPGLAGGPYNEQFF,TGTGCCAGCAGCCCACTCCCGGGACTAGCGGGGGGGCCCTACAATGAGCAGTTCTTC